The rows below give T cell receptor beta chains drawn from one sample of a study of blood T cell repertoires in COVID-19. TCRdb's table, derived via immunoSEQ multiplex PCR, lists solely in-frame clones and lacks some. The sample carries more than 110,000 clones, 65% to 90% recorded once. The sequenced sample consisted of peripheral blood. These receptors all stem from a man aged 45-65 years with acute or convalescent COVID-19. Both conserved end residues are part of each CDR3. D genes are given only for firm matches. Some rows mark clone size as missing; the rest say once, few, many or name a class of expanded clone.

abundance	v_gene	d_gene	j_gene	CDR3nt	CDR3aa
once	TRBV7-9	NA	TRBJ1-4	TGTGCCAGCAGCGTGCACTATGAAAAACTGTTTTTT	CASSVHYEKLFF
few	TRBV28	TRBD2	TRBJ2-3	TGTGCCAGCAGGCAGACTAGCGGGAGGGAATATACGCAGTATTTT	CASRQTSGREYTQYF
NA	TRBV7-3	NA	TRBJ1-2	TGTGCCAGCAGCTTATCAGGGTCCTATGGCTACACCTTC	CASSLSGSYGYTF
NA	TRBV7-2	NA	TRBJ1-5	TGTGCCAGCAGCTTCGGGTCCGAGGCCAATCAGCCCCAGCATTTT	CASSFGSEANQPQHF
NA	TRBV4-1	NA	TRBJ1-5	TGCGCCAGCAGCCAAGATCAGAAGCAGCCCCAGCATTTT	CASSQDQKQPQHF
NA	TRBV5-1	NA	TRBJ1-2	TGCGCCAGCAGCTTGGAGGAGCGTTATGGCTACACCTTC	CASSLEERYGYTF
once	TRBV4-1	TRBD2	TRBJ2-7	TGCGCCAGCAGCCACGACCCGGGGAGGGGAAGCTACGAGCAGTACTTC	CASSHDPGRGSYEQYF
once	TRBV6-5	NA	TRBJ1-6	TGTGCCAGCCGCCTAAACAGGGCCTCCTTCTTGCTCCACTTT	CASRLNRASFLLHF
NA	TRBV14	NA	TRBJ1-2	TGTGCCAGCAGCCACGTAGCTCAGGGTTCGTCTGGCTACACCTTC	CASSHVAQGSSGYTF
NA	TRBV7-9	TRBD1	TRBJ2-7	TGTGCCAGCAGCCGACCCGGACAGGGGGCGGACGAGCAGTACTTC	CASSRPGQGADEQYF
NA	TRBV20-1	TRBD2	TRBJ2-1	TGCAGTGCTAGTGGCGGGGGGGCCCTCAATGAGCAGTTCTTC	CSASGGGALNEQFF
NA	TRBV7-2	TRBD1	TRBJ2-7	TGTGCCAGCAAAAAAACCGGGACAGGCAGCCACGAGCAGTACTTC	CASKKTGTGSHEQYF
NA	TRBV28	NA	TRBJ2-4	TGTGCCAGCAGTCCTTACCCCAGGGCTCTAGCCAAAAACATTCAGTACTTC	CASSPYPRALAKNIQYF
NA	TRBV28	NA	TRBJ1-5	TGTGCCAGCACCGGACAGACCAATCAGCCCCAGCATTTT	CASTGQTNQPQHF
NA	TRBV27	NA	TRBJ2-2	TGTGCCAGCAGTTCAACTACACCCACCGGGGAGCTGTTTTTT	CASSSTTPTGELFF
NA	TRBV11-2	NA	TRBJ2-3	TGTGCCAGCAGCCAGGCAGGGTCAGATACGCAGTATTTT	CASSQAGSDTQYF
NA	TRBV28	NA	TRBJ1-1	TGTGCCAGCAGATTAAAGAGGGGGGAAGCTTTCTTT	CASRLKRGEAFF
NA	TRBV18	TRBD1	TRBJ2-7	TGTGCCAGCTCACTTGACAGGGTTTCCTACGAGCAGTACTTC	CASSLDRVSYEQYF
once	TRBV12-3/TRBV12-4	NA	TRBJ1-4	TGTGCCAGCACCGAGGCCCATGGAAAACTGTTTTTT	CASTEAHGKLFF
NA	TRBV5-8	NA	TRBJ2-3	TGTGCCAGCAGCTTGAAAGGGGGGGAAACAGATACGCAGTATTTT	CASSLKGGETDTQYF
NA	TRBV18	TRBD1	TRBJ2-3	TGTGCCAGCTCACCACCGGGGCAAAATTGGGGTCGACAGGGCTCTAGCACAGATACGCAGTATTTT	CASSPPGQNWGRQGSSTDTQYF
NA	TRBV14	NA	TRBJ2-2	TGTGCCAGCAGCCGGACAAGTACGAACACCGGGGAGCTGTTTTTT	CASSRTSTNTGELFF
NA	TRBV5-1	TRBD2	TRBJ2-1	TGCGCCAGCAGCTTTACTAGCGGGAGTGGATACAATGAGCAGTTCTTC	CASSFTSGSGYNEQFF
NA	TRBV7-3	TRBD2	TRBJ2-7	TGTGCCAGCAGCCCCATAGCGGGAAGCTACGAGCAGTACTTC	CASSPIAGSYEQYF
NA	TRBV6-5	TRBD1	TRBJ2-7	TGTGCCAGCAGTTACTACGGACAGGGTTACGAGCAGTACTTC	CASSYYGQGYEQYF
NA	TRBV9	TRBD2	TRBJ2-7	TGTGCCAGCAGCGGGGCAGCCTCCGGGACTAGCGGGATTTCGTCCTACGAGCAGTACTTC	CASSGAASGTSGISSYEQYF